Below, 27 T cell receptor beta chains from the same sample are listed, as sequenced in a study of Ad26.COV2.S vaccination and SARS-CoV-2 variants. Assay used: immunoSEQ multiplex PCR; TCRdb lists only in-frame clones, some missing. The sample lists about 350,000 clones, roughly 81% seen once, with 2.5% to 3.5% in the top ten. Stated treatment: some 20 received Ad26.COV2.S at low or high dose, single or two shots; roughly five received placebo; per-sample allocation not given. The investigators took samples on day 63 after the first vaccine or placebo injection. Sequenced here: peripheral blood, sampled in a trial of Ad26.COV2.S vaccine versus placebo. The origin of the receptors is a person between 18 and 65 years old who received the Ad26.COV2.S COVID-19 vaccine or a placebo.

The CDR3 region is CASRDRDLKDTEAFF. The CDR3 bases are TGTGCCAGCAGAGACCGCGACCTTAAGGACACTGAAGCTTTCTTT. The chain joins TRBV6-5 to TRBJ1-1; no firm D call. V was cut by 6 bases and J by 3 bases, with 17 bases left in between. The CDR3 is 15 amino acids. Germline V gene data show CDR1 as MNHEY and CDR2 as SVGAGI.

The V and J genes are TRBV7-2 and TRBJ1-2; D is ambiguous. The germline gives CDR1 SGHTA, CDR2 FQGNSA. V was shortened by 5 bases and J by 4 bases, with 23 bases between the two germline ends. The CDR3 contains 17 residues. This chain's CDR3 is CASSPSPNHNEGYGYTF. CDR3 nucleotides: TGTGCCAGCAGCCCTAGTCCCAACCACAACGAGGGCTATGGCTACACCTTC.

This CDR3 is CASSIYSRRNTEAFF. For the CDR3, the DNA is TGTGCCAGTAGTATTTATTCGCGTCGAAACACTGAAGCTTTCTTT. The gene calls are TRBV19 and TRBJ1-1; no clear D gene. Trimming left V 3 bases short and J 2 bases short, with 13 bases between. CDR3 size: 15 residues. Germline CDR1 is LNHDA and CDR2 is SQIVND (reference sequence).

In nucleotides, the CDR3 is TGTGCCACCACCCCCACTAGCGGGCTGGAGCAGTTCTTC. The encoded protein is CATTPTSGLEQFF. The rearrangement uses TRBV10-3 and TRBJ2-1; 9 bases map to TRBD2. Looked up from germline, CDR1 is ENHRY and CDR2 is SYGVKD. V shed 10 bases and J 10 bases; nucleotides not matched to a gene: 11. This CDR3 comprises 13 residues.

The CDR3 DNA is TGTGCCACCAGCAGAGAAACGGACGGCGAAGAGCAGTACTTC. It is translated as CATSRETDGEEQYF. The chain is built from TRBV15 and TRBJ2-7; D unclear. Germline lookup yields CDR1 LNHNV and CDR2 YYDKDF (reference sequence). The V gene lost 0 bases and the J gene lost 7 bases, with 13 bases spanning the gap. The CDR3 spans 14 residues.

The rearrangement joins TRBV27 to TRBJ2-7; 8 nucleotides match TRBD1. Germline loops: CDR1 MNHEY, CDR2 SMNVEV (reference sequence). V lost 3 bases, J lost 2 bases, and 9 bases stayed unmatched. This CDR3 region has 16 residues. The CDR3 sequence is CASSFIAGTGAYEQYF. DNA for the CDR3: TGTGCCAGCAGTTTTATCGCCGGGACAGGAGCCTACGAGCAGTACTTC.

V gene TRBV29-1 combines with J gene TRBJ1-1; TRBD1 might be the D (6 bases). The ends were cut back, 3 bases at V and 0 bases at J, with 17 bases in the middle. Germline-derived CDR1 and CDR2 are SQVTM and ANQGSEA. This CDR3 has 16 amino acids. The CDR3 loop reads CSVEVRGPILNTEAFF. CDR3 DNA sequence: TGCAGCGTTGAGGTCAGGGGACCCATCTTGAACACTGAAGCTTTCTTT. The entire variable domain, with the rest obtained from reference TRBV29-1 and TRBJ1-1, is as follows: SAVISQKPSRDICQRGTSLTIQCQVDSQVTMMFWYRQQPGQSLTLIATANQGSEATYESGFVIDKFPISRPNLTFSTLTVSNMSPEDSSIYLCSVEVRGPILNTEAFFGQGTRLTVV.

The CDR3, as DNA: TGCGCCAGCAGCTCGACAGGCATGAACACTGAAGCTTTCTTT. Translating it yields CASSSTGMNTEAFF. This chain connects TRBV5-1 to TRBJ1-1; possibly TRBD1 for D (6 bases). Trimming left V 3 bases short and J 0 bases short, with 9 bases between. Germline V gene data show CDR1 as SGHRS and CDR2 as YFSETQ. The CDR3 consists of 14 residues.

The chain carries TRBV14 and TRBJ1-1; D is unresolved. The CDR3 runs to 13 residues. Per germline, CDR1 SGHDN and CDR2 FVKESK. V was trimmed by 4 bases and J by 1 base, leaving 7 bases between them. The CDR3 spells CASSRNRNTEAFF. The CDR3 coding sequence is TGTGCCAGCAGCCGAAACAGGAACACTGAAGCTTTCTTT.

This clone occurred a few times. The genes are TRBV30 and TRBJ1-4; tentative D call: TRBD1 (6 bases). The CDR3 spans 12 residues. The germline gives CDR1 GTSNPN, CDR2 SVGIG (reference sequence). V dropped 8 bases and J dropped 6 bases, with 13 bases sitting between them. CDR3 nucleotide sequence: TGTGCCCGACGGGAGGGGGATGAAAAACTGTTTTTT. This translates into CARREGDEKLFF.

The chain couples TRBV18 to TRBJ2-1; TRBD2 matches 12 bases. The CDR3 totals 16 residues. J lost 5 bases, V lost 3 bases, and 5 bases had no gene match. CDR1 is KGHSH, CDR2 LQKENI, per germline. The CDR3 reads CASSPRLAGVDNEQFF. The CDR3 region has the DNA TGTGCCAGCTCACCGAGACTAGCGGGGGTGGACAATGAGCAGTTCTTC.

The J gene is TRBJ2-1, the V gene TRBV4-1, with 11 bases lining up with TRBD2. V dropped 7 bases and J dropped 4; count of bases not matched to a gene: 15. This CDR3 is built from 18 residues. Germline V CDR1 and CDR2: MGHRA, YSYEKL. The CDR3 DNA is TGCGCCAGCAAGAGACTAGCGGGGAGCCGACGGGAGTACAATGAGCAGTTCTTC. Its translation: CASKRLAGSRREYNEQFF.

This chain connects TRBV15 to TRBJ2-5; 8 bases fit TRBD2. The CDR3 runs 15 residues. Germline V gene lookup returns CDR1 LNHNV and CDR2 YYDKDF (reference sequence). J lost 2 bases, V lost 4 bases, and 6 bases had no gene match. CDR3 in amino acids: CATSTLAATQETQYF. Here the CDR3 DNA reads TGTGCCACCAGCACACTAGCGGCAACGCAAGAGACCCAGTACTTC. The full variable domain, in which reference TRBV15 and TRBJ2-5 provide the parts outside the CDR3, is DAMVIQNPRYQVTQFGKPVTLSCSQTLNHNVMYWYQQKSSQAPKLLFHYYDKDFNNEADTPDNFQSRRPNTSFCFLDIRSPGLGDTAMYLCATSTLAATQETQYFGPGTRLLVL.

The chain has TRBV28 and TRBJ1-1; unclear D gene. Germline V gives CDR1 MDHEN, CDR2 SYDVKM. The CDR3 totals 12 residues. The V end lost 9 bases, the J end lost 4 bases, and 12 bases lay between the germline ends. The CDR3 loop reads CASGLVSTEAFF. CDR3 DNA sequence: TGTGCCAGTGGACTGGTTAGCACTGAAGCTTTCTTT.

V and J are TRBV9 and TRBJ2-2; the match to TRBD2 covers 8 bases. The CDR3 length is 18 residues. V shed 0 bases and J 0 bases; nucleotides not matched to a gene: 7. Germline assignment: CDR1 SGDLS and CDR2 YYNGEE. The CDR3 is CASSVAPLAAANTGELFF. The CDR3 DNA is TGTGCCAGCAGCGTAGCTCCACTAGCGGCCGCGAACACCGGGGAGCTGTTTTTT.

A remark on this clone: In the same sample, other DNA sequences code for this CDR3. This sequence joins TRBV5-1 and TRBJ2-7; 11 positions agree with TRBD2. Germline V lookup: CDR1 SGHRS, CDR2 YFSETQ. The CDR3 is made up of 16 amino acids. The V segment lost 0 bases and the J segment 4 bases; nucleotides outside the gene matches: 6. The CDR3 DNA reads TGCGCCAGCAGCTTGGCCGGCCTAGCGGGAGGTTACGAGCAGTACTTC. Its protein is CASSLAGLAGGYEQYF. Drawing the rest from reference TRBV5-1 and TRBJ2-7, the complete variable domain is KAGVTQTPRYLIKTRGQQVTLSCSPISGHRSVSWYQQTPGQGLQFLFEYFSETQRNKGNFPGRFSGRQFSNSRSEMNVSTLELGDSALYLCASSLAGLAGGYEQYFGPGTRLTVT.

This chain joins TRBV29-1 and TRBJ2-2; 9 bases are shared with TRBD1. J lost 4 bases, V lost 6 bases, and 6 bases had no gene match. CDR3 length: 14 residues. CDR1 is SQVTM, CDR2 ANQGSEA, per germline. The CDR3 region has the DNA TGCAGCGTGCCCGGACAGGGGACCACCGGGGAGCTGTTTTTT. As protein: CSVPGQGTTGELFF.

This clone was observed a handful of times. V usage is TRBV9 and J usage is TRBJ1-3; perhaps TRBD1 as D (6 bases). The germline gives CDR1 SGDLS, CDR2 YYNGEE. This CDR3 has 13 residues. Trimming pared 0 bases from V and 9 bases from J, leaving 10 bases between. CDR3 DNA: TGTGCCAGCAGCGTAGTATCGACAGGCACCATATATTTT. Translating it yields CASSVVSTGTIYF.

V is TRBV29-1 and J is TRBJ2-7; 10 nucleotides align to TRBD2. The length of the CDR3 is 15 residues. The V gene's germline CDR1 is SQVTM and CDR2 ANQGSEA. The V gene end was trimmed by 4 bases and the J gene end by 9 bases; junction bases not matched to a gene: 15. The CDR3 spells CSVVSPLAGEQRQYF. CDR3 sequence (DNA): TGCAGCGTTGTGTCCCCTCTAGCGGGAGAGCAGAGGCAGTACTTC.

The chain has TRBV5-1 and TRBJ2-1; D tentatively reads TRBD1 or TRBD2 (5 bases each). V lost 4 bases and J 3 bases, leaving 17 bases between the germline ends. The CDR3 totals 16 residues. Germline values: CDR1 SGHRS, CDR2 YFSETQ. As DNA, the CDR3 is TGCGCCAGCAGCCCCCAGGCGGCAGGGAGCTACAATGAGCAGTTCTTC. This sequence encodes CASSPQAAGSYNEQFF.

The chain has TRBV5-1 and TRBJ2-7; TRBD2 might be the D (6 bases). The germline V gene encodes CDR1 SGHRS and CDR2 YFSETQ. The CDR3 runs to 13 residues. V gave up 4 bases and J gave up 6 bases, with 14 bases separating them. CDR3 sequence (DNA): TGCGCCAGCAGCAACGGGGGACGATCCGAGCAGTACTTC. Translation gives CASSNGGRSEQYF.

The gene calls are TRBV4-1 and TRBJ1-1; D is unresolved. The V gene lost 6 bases and the J gene lost 6 bases, with 17 bases spanning the gap. The CDR3 spans 14 residues. The germline CDR1 and CDR2 sequences are MGHRA and YSYEKL. The CDR3: CASRPIGLSAEAFF. Here the CDR3 DNA reads TGCGCCAGCAGACCAATTGGGTTGAGCGCTGAAGCTTTCTTT.

This clone was seen more than once but under ten times. This chain uses TRBV6-5 with TRBJ2-7; possible D gene TRBD2, 5 bases. V lost 7 bases and J lost 4, with 14 bases in between. The CDR3 loop spans 13 amino acids. Per the germline V gene, CDR1 is MNHEY and CDR2 is SVGAGI. Here the CDR3 reads CASTSPGKYEQYF. CDR3 sequence (DNA): TGTGCCAGCACCTCTCCCGGGAAGTACGAGCAGTACTTC.

The chain joins TRBV5-4 to TRBJ1-2; D is uncertain. This CDR3 contains 14 residues. Trimming removed 0 bases at V and 7 bases at J, with 13 bases between. Germline V CDR1 and CDR2: SGHNT, YYREEE (reference sequence). CDR3 in amino acids: CASSLGLEGSGYTF. The CDR3 nucleotides are TGTGCCAGCAGCTTGGGATTAGAGGGCTCTGGCTACACCTTC.

Concerning this clone: At one boundary the junction diverges from the germline segment, which might be a read error. J is TRBJ2-7 and V is TRBV2; 7 bases align to TRBD1. CDR1 and CDR2 from the germline V gene are SNHLY and FYNNEI. The CDR3 totals 15 residues. Written as DNA, the CDR3 is TGTGCCAGCAGAGAAGACAGGGCGAGCTCCTACGAGCAGTACTTC. Translating gives CASREDRASSYEQYF.

This rearrangement joins TRBV7-2 to TRBJ2-7; 7 bases align to TRBD1. The CDR3 is 15 residues long. V lost 2 bases to trimming and J lost 2 bases; unmatched junction nucleotides: 6. Looked up from germline, CDR1 is SGHTA and CDR2 is FQGNSA. In DNA, the CDR3 is TGTGCCAGCAGCTTACAGGGGGTTGGGGCCTACGAGCAGTACTTC. Amino acids: CASSLQGVGAYEQYF.

This clone was seen a handful of times. This chain joins TRBV18 and TRBJ2-7; TRBD2 matches 9 bases. V was clipped by 4 bases and J by 5 bases; unmatched bases: 15. Looked up from germline, CDR1 is KGHSH and CDR2 is LQKENI. The CDR3 is 17 amino acids. CDR3 nucleotides: TGTGCCAGCTCACTCGCACCGGGTAGCGGGAGTTTTAACGAGCAGTACTTC. Its protein product is CASSLAPGSGSFNEQYF.